Below are 31 T cell receptor beta chains sequenced from a single sample in a study of blood T cell repertoires in COVID-19. The assay was immunoSEQ multiplex PCR, and TCRdb's table has in-frame clones only and misses some. The sample includes 110,000 to 150,000 clones, around four fifths seen only once; the top ten take 6%. The sample was PBMCs or T cells enriched from blood (not recorded which). These receptors all come from a woman aged 45-59 years who had recovered from COVID-19.

The chain is built from TRBV7-6 and TRBJ2-5, with D possibly TRBD1 on 6 matching bases. The V end lost 6 bases, the J end lost 5 bases, and 13 bases lay between the germline ends. Germline V gene lookup returns CDR1 SGHVS and CDR2 FNYEAQ. This CDR3 contains 13 residues. DNA for the CDR3: TGTGCCAGCAGTTCCAGGGGATGGGAGACCCAGTACTTC. Protein product: CASSSRGWETQYF.

The V call is TRBV2, the J call TRBJ2-3; TRBD2 might be the D (6 bases). Trimming shortened V by 8 bases and J by 4 bases, and 16 bases separated the two germline ends. The CDR3 loop spans 14 amino acids. Per the germline V gene, CDR1 is SNHLY and CDR2 is FYNNEI. The CDR3 sequence is CASYGGGLPDTQYF. In nucleotides, the CDR3 is TGTGCCAGCTACGGGGGAGGTCTCCCAGATACGCAGTATTTT.

This rearrangement joins TRBV7-2 to TRBJ1-3; 9 bases fit TRBD1. Germline V gene sequence: CDR1 SGHTA, CDR2 FQGNSA. The CDR3 length is 16 residues. Germline trimming cut 0 bases from V and 2 bases from J; bases unmatched to any gene: 2. CDR3 sequence: CASSLAGTGTGNTIYF. The CDR3 coding sequence is TGTGCCAGCAGCTTAGCAGGGACAGGGACTGGAAACACCATATATTTT.

This clone was observed a few times. The chain has TRBV19 and TRBJ2-7; D perhaps matches TRBD2 (6 bases). Per germline, CDR1 LNHDA and CDR2 SQIVND (reference sequence). This CDR3 comprises 13 residues. Trimming took off 7 bases at V and 5 bases at J, with 15 bases between the two ends. This CDR3 is CASTTGGRDEQYF. The CDR3 nucleotides read TGTGCCAGTACCACAGGAGGGCGCGACGAGCAGTACTTC.

The chain has TRBV3-1 (or the pseudogene TRBV3-2) and TRBJ2-1; 7 bases align to TRBD2. V shed 4 bases, J shed 3 bases, and the junction held 6 bases outside the gene matches. Germline V lookup: CDR1 LGHDT, CDR2 YNNKEL (reference sequence). CDR3 length equals 15 residues. CDR3 in amino acids: CASSPFSGFYNEQFF. CDR3 nucleotides: TGTGCCAGCAGCCCCTTTAGCGGGTTCTACAATGAGCAGTTCTTC.

The genes are TRBV28 and TRBJ1-4; D is possibly TRBD1 (5 bases). Trimming shortened V by 6 bases and J by 8 bases, and 16 bases separated the two germline ends. From germline, CDR1 is MDHEN and CDR2 SYDVKM. This CDR3 is built from 14 residues. This CDR3 reads CASSPPGGREKLFF. CDR3 nucleotide sequence: TGTGCCAGCAGCCCGCCCGGGGGGAGAGAAAAACTGTTTTTT.

The chain joins TRBV28 to TRBJ1-6; possible D gene TRBD1, 5 bases. CDR3 size: 15 residues. The germline V gene encodes CDR1 MDHEN and CDR2 SYDVKM. Trimming shortened V by 5 bases and J by 7 bases, and 15 bases separated the two germline ends. The CDR3 loop reads CASSQRGKGNSPLHF. The CDR3 coding sequence is TGTGCCAGCAGTCAGCGGGGTAAGGGGAATTCACCCCTCCACTTT.

V usage is TRBV30 and J usage is TRBJ2-7; 11 bases map to TRBD1. CDR1 GTSNPN and CDR2 SVGIG come from the germline V gene (reference sequence). V shed 1 base, J shed 3 bases, and the junction held 5 bases outside the gene matches. The CDR3 spans 15 residues. CDR3 in amino acids: CAWSERDRGDYEQYF. The CDR3 coding sequence is TGTGCCTGGAGTGAACGGGACAGGGGGGACTACGAGCAGTACTTC.

The DNA of the CDR3 is TGTGCCAGCAGCGCCAGTTCAGGGGTCAATGAAAAACTGTTTTTT. Its protein product is CASSASSGVNEKLFF. The rearrangement links TRBV7-9 to TRBJ1-4, with a weak D call TRBD1 (6 bases). Trimming shortened V by 5 bases and J by 5 bases, and 15 bases separated the two germline ends. Looked up from germline, CDR1 is SEHNR and CDR2 is FQNEAQ (reference sequence). CDR3 length: 15 amino acids.

The rearrangement links TRBV6-5 to TRBJ2-6; weak D call: TRBD1 (6 bases). The CDR3 runs to 16 residues. The V end lost 2 bases, the J end lost 1 base, and 9 bases lay between the germline ends. Germline V CDR1 and CDR2: MNHEY, SVGAGI. The CDR3 region is CASSYGQGSGANVLTF. The CDR3 bases are TGTGCCAGCAGTTACGGGCAGGGGTCTGGGGCCAACGTCCTGACTTTC.

Of note for this clone: A read error is possible here, since a much larger clone lies one base away. The chain has TRBV5-5 and TRBJ1-1; D gene ambiguous. CDR1 is SGHKS, CDR2 YYEKEE, per germline (reference sequence). The CDR3 covers 13 residues. Trimming removed 0 bases from V and 0 bases from J, with 3 bases in between. The CDR3 region has the DNA TGTGCCAGCAGCTTGGATATGAACACTGAAGCTTTCTTT. Translating gives CASSLDMNTEAFF.

This sequence joins TRBV19 and TRBJ1-3; D is unclear. Deletions cut 2 bases from V and 4 bases from J, with 9 bases between. This CDR3 has 14 amino acids. Germline values: CDR1 LNHDA, CDR2 SQIVND (reference sequence). The CDR3 loop is CASSIWLWGNTIYF. CDR3 DNA: TGTGCCAGTAGTATATGGCTCTGGGGAAACACCATATATTTT.

This chain uses TRBV7-9 with TRBJ1-2, with 8 bases lining up with TRBD1. The V segment lost 5 bases and the J segment 3 bases; nucleotides outside the gene matches: 8. Germline V gives CDR1 SEHNR, CDR2 FQNEAQ (reference sequence). The CDR3 length is 15 residues. The CDR3 is CASSLWTGRDYGYTF. The CDR3 DNA sequence: TGTGCCAGCAGCCTATGGACAGGGCGGGACTATGGCTACACCTTC.

V and J are TRBV10-3 and TRBJ2-7, with 8 nucleotides matching TRBD1. V gave up 1 base and J gave up 4 bases; unmatched junction bases: 6. The CDR3 sequence is 15 residues long. Germline loops: CDR1 ENHRY, CDR2 SYGVKD. DNA for the CDR3: TGTGCCATCAGTGAGTTCGGACAGGGATCATACGAGCAGTACGTC. Amino acid sequence: CAISEFGQGSYEQYV.

The chain couples TRBV27 to TRBJ1-2, with a weak D call TRBD1 (6 bases). This CDR3 has 15 residues. Trimming stripped 5 bases from V and 0 bases from J, with 13 bases between. Germline V gene sequence: CDR1 MNHEY, CDR2 SMNVEV (reference sequence). CDR3 sequence: CASSPGTRANYGYTF. CDR3 sequence (DNA): TGTGCCAGCAGTCCTGGGACACGCGCTAACTATGGCTACACCTTC.

This chain links TRBV5-1 with TRBJ1-3; perhaps TRBD1 as D (5 bases). Trimming removed 4 bases from V and 2 bases from J, with 16 bases in between. The CDR3 runs to 16 residues. The V gene's germline CDR1 is SGHRS and CDR2 YFSETQ. The CDR3 is CASSTGRAGTGNTIYF. DNA of the CDR3: TGCGCCAGCAGCACAGGTCGGGCAGGGACTGGAAACACCATATATTTT. Supplemented by reference TRBV5-1 and TRBJ1-3, the full variable domain reads KAGVTQTPRYLIKTRGQQVTLSCSPISGHRSVSWYQQTPGQGLQFLFEYFSETQRNKGNFPGRFSGRQFSNSRSEMNVSTLELGDSALYLCASSTGRAGTGNTIYFGEGSWLTVV.

V gene TRBV6-5 combines with J gene TRBJ1-2, with D uncertain. The germline V gene encodes CDR1 MNHEY and CDR2 SVGAGI. This CDR3 comprises 13 residues. The ends were cut back, 8 bases at V and 3 bases at J, with 13 bases in the middle. CDR3 in amino acids: CASRMSSDYGYTF. The CDR3 DNA reads as TGTGCCAGCCGTATGTCGTCTGACTATGGCTACACCTTC.

The V call is TRBV7-3, the J call TRBJ2-2; no clear D gene. CDR3 size: 13 residues. CDR1 is SGHTA and CDR2 is FQGTGA in the germline V gene. V lost 5 bases to trimming and J lost 5 bases, with 9 bases between them. The CDR3, as DNA: TGTGCCAGCAGCCATATCGGGACCGGGGAGCTGTTTTTT. Amino acids: CASSHIGTGELFF.

The chain recombines TRBV28 with TRBJ2-2; TRBD1 agrees at 9 bases. Trimming took 6 bases from V and 8 from J; bases not matched to a gene: 7. The CDR3 contains 14 residues. CDR1 MDHEN and CDR2 SYDVKM come from the germline V gene. The CDR3 DNA is TGTGCCAGCAGCGGGACAGGGTCGACGGGGGAGCTGTTTTTT. This sequence encodes CASSGTGSTGELFF.

CDR3 sequence reads: CASSLMPFRDSPLHF. The CDR3 nucleotides are TGTGCCAGCAGTTTAATGCCTTTCCGGGATTCACCCCTCCACTTT. The gene calls are TRBV27 and TRBJ1-6; D remains unclear. The germline gives CDR1 MNHEY, CDR2 SMNVEV (reference sequence). With 2 bases removed from V and 8 bases from J, the gap between germline ends came to 13 bases. The CDR3 has 15 residues.

This chain uses TRBV10-3 with TRBJ2-3; D might be TRBD2 (5 bases). The V gene's germline CDR1 is ENHRY and CDR2 SYGVKD. Trimming removed 10 bases from V and 6 bases from J, with 14 bases in between. The length of the CDR3 is 12 residues. CDR3 bases: TGTGCCACCGAGGGATTGGTGGATACGCAGTATTTT. It encodes CATEGLVDTQYF.

The chain recombines TRBV15 with TRBJ2-7, with TRBD2 matching over 7 bases. Looked up from germline, CDR1 is LNHNV and CDR2 is YYDKDF (reference sequence). J gave up 7 bases and V 0 bases, and 12 bases lay outside the gene matches. The CDR3 contains 16 residues. The CDR3 DNA follows: TGTGCCACCAGCAGAGATCTGGTAGCGGGCCCGGGAGAGCAGTACGTC. Encoded protein: CATSRDLVAGPGEQYV.

This clone was observed a handful of times. The gene calls are TRBV11-2 and TRBJ2-2; 11 bases are shared with TRBD1. Germline-derived CDR1 and CDR2 are SGHAT and FQNNGV. Unmatched junction bases numbered 4, after V lost 8 bases and J lost 2 bases. This CDR3 has 15 amino acids. For the CDR3, the DNA is TGTGCCAGCGTACGGACAGGGGGCAACACCGGGGAGCTGTTTTTT. This sequence encodes CASVRTGGNTGELFF.

This clone was seen repeatedly, ten times or more. This rearrangement joins TRBV2 to TRBJ2-1; the D gene is possibly TRBD2 (6 bases). V was cut by 6 bases and J by 4 bases, with 10 bases left in between. Per the germline V gene, CDR1 is SNHLY and CDR2 is FYNNEI. The CDR3 runs 13 residues. The CDR3 region is CASREGDYNEQFF. CDR3 nucleotides: TGTGCCAGCAGGGAGGGCGATTACAATGAGCAGTTCTTC.

V gene TRBV9 combines with J gene TRBJ1-1; D is possibly TRBD1 (6 bases). Trimming left V 3 bases short and J 5 bases short, with 8 bases between. The CDR3 covers 12 residues. Germline-derived CDR1 and CDR2 are SGDLS and YYNGEE. The CDR3 is CASSATGTEAFF. CDR3 in DNA: TGTGCCAGCAGCGCAACAGGGACTGAAGCTTTCTTT. Variable domain in full (rest from reference TRBV9 and TRBJ1-1): DSGVTQTPKHLITATGQRVTLRCSPRSGDLSVYWYQQSLDQGLQFLIQYYNGEERAKGNILERFSAQQFPDLHSELNLSSLELGDSALYFCASSATGTEAFFGQGTRLTVV.

The genes are TRBV29-1 and TRBJ1-2, with 8 bases fitting TRBD1. The V and J ends lost 6 bases and 4 bases, in that order; junction bases with no gene match: 10. CDR1 and CDR2 from the germline V gene are SQVTM and ANQGSEA. The CDR3 length is 14 residues. The CDR3 DNA reads TGCAGCGTAGGGTTGACAGGGGAAAGCTATGGCTACACCTTC. Its translation: CSVGLTGESYGYTF.

The chain is built from TRBV6-2 or TRBV6-3 and TRBJ1-1; tentatively, D is TRBD1 (6 bases). Germline values: CDR1 MNHEY, CDR2 SVGEGT. Trimming removed 7 bases from V and 3 bases from J, with 12 bases in between. The CDR3 extends over 13 amino acids. The CDR3 DNA reads as TGTGCCAGCAACCCCACAGGGTACACTGAAGCTTTCTTT. This sequence encodes CASNPTGYTEAFF.

The chain joins TRBV29-1 to TRBJ2-3, with 8 bases that match TRBD1. CDR3 size: 15 residues. The V gene end was trimmed by 8 bases and the J gene end by 1 base; junction bases not matched to a gene: 11. Germline values: CDR1 SQVTM, CDR2 ANQGSEA. The CDR3 reads CSIKGQALGTDTQYF. CDR3 in DNA: TGCAGCATTAAGGGACAGGCCTTAGGCACAGATACGCAGTATTTT.

This rearrangement joins TRBV27 to TRBJ2-5; perhaps TRBD2 as D (5 bases). The V gene's germline CDR1 is MNHEY and CDR2 SMNVEV (reference sequence). The length of the CDR3 is 15 residues. V lost 6 bases and J lost 7, with 21 bases in between. The CDR3 DNA is TGTGCCAGCAGCCCCGCCGACTATGACAAGAGGACCCAGTACTTC. Translation gives CASSPADYDKRTQYF.

The chain combines TRBV2 with TRBJ1-2, with unresolved D. Germline V gene data show CDR1 as SNHLY and CDR2 as FYNNEI. Trimming shortened V by 7 bases and J by 1 base, and 13 bases separated the two germline ends. The CDR3 has 14 amino acids. The DNA for the CDR3 is TGTGCCAGCACCGAGGACGGGGTTAACTATGGCTACACCTTC. Translating it yields CASTEDGVNYGYTF.

This rearrangement joins TRBV5-6 to TRBJ2-3; D is ambiguous. CDR3 length: 13 residues. CDR1 is SGHDT and CDR2 is YYEEEE in the germline V gene. The V and J ends lost 0 bases and 6 bases respectively, with 8 bases between them. The CDR3 here is CASSLGVRDTQYF. The CDR3 nucleotides are TGTGCCAGCAGCTTGGGTGTCCGGGATACGCAGTATTTT.